This TCR beta chain comes out of a study of cytomegalovirus exposure and HLA in healthy donors. Germline V gene data show CDR1 as KGHSH and CDR2 as LQKENI. Germline trimming cut 1 base from V and 4 bases from J; bases unmatched to any gene: 4. CDR3 length: 15 residues. The PCR had 60 Vbeta and 13 Jbeta primers. Profiled with immunoSEQ multiplex PCR; TCRdb holds only in-frame clones, not every one. The repertoire holds over 110,000 clones, with roughly four fifths as singletons. In this sample, this clone turned up once. The chain is built from TRBV18 and TRBJ1-5, with 7 bases aligning to TRBD1. Sequenced material: PBMCs. The TCR originated in a woman aged 60 to 75 in good health and CMV-seropositive. CDR3 nucleotides: TGTGCCAGCTCACCACAGGGACAGAGAAATCAGCCCCAGCATTTT. This translates into CASSPQGQRNQPQHF.